The sample holds a few counts of the clone carrying this TCR beta chain. The antigen remains undetermined. TCR cDNA molecules each had a unique molecular identifier. TCRdb fed the 5' RACE reads into MiXCR, producing one record per CDR3 protein. This table has around 2,400 distinct CDR3 sequences, about 5.6% appearing once. The data were taken from a study of spatial heterogeneity in lung cancer. The time point here: sample taken at primary tumor resection. Untreated early-stage non-small cell lung cancer patients, roughly 75 in total, were the donors. Overall study findings and caveats: In tumors, expanded intratumoral alpha and beta TCR counts tracked mutation counts.

Germline V gene sequence: CDR1 DFQATT, CDR2 SNEGSKA (reference sequence). The CDR3 has 16 residues. Trimming took 5 bases from V and 1 from J, leaving 18 bases between them. The material sequenced was lung tumor tissue, taken at surgery. The TCR originated in a male donor with early-stage non-small cell lung cancer. The chain couples TRBV20-1 to TRBJ2-1; D possibly uses TRBD1 or TRBD2 (7 bases each). CDR3 region: CSAPGGGLGSYNEQFF. As DNA, the CDR3 is TGCAGTGCTCCAGGGGGGGGCCTCGGGTCCTACAATGAGCAGTTCTTC.